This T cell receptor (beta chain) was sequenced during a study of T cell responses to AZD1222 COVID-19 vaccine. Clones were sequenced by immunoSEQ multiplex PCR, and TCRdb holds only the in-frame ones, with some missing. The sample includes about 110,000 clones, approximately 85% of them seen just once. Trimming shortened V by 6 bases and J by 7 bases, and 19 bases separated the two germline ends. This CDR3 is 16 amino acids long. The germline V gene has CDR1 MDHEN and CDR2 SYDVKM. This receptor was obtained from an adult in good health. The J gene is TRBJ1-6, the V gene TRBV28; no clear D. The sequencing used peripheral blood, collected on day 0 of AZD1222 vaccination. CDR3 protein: CASSPPGYRPNSPLHF. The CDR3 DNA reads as TGTGCCAGCAGCCCACCGGGGTACAGACCAAATTCACCCCTCCACTTT.